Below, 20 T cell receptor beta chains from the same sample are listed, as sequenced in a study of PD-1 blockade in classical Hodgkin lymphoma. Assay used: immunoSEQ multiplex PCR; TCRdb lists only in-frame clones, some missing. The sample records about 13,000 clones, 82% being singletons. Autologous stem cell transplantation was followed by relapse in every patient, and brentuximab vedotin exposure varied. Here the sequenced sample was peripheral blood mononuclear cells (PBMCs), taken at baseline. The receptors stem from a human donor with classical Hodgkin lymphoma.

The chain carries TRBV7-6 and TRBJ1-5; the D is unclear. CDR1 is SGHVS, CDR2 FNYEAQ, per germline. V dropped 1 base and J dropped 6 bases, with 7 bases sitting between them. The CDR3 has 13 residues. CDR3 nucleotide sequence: TGTGCCAGCAGCTTAGGGGCCGGTCAGCCCCAGCATTTT. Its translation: CASSLGAGQPQHF.

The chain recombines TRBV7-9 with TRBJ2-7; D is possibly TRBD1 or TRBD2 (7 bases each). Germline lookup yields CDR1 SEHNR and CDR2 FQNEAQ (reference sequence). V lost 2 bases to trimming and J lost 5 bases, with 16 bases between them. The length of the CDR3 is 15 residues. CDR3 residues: CASSLSGGGYNEQYF. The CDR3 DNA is TGTGCCAGCAGCTTATCAGGGGGAGGGTATAACGAGCAGTACTTC.

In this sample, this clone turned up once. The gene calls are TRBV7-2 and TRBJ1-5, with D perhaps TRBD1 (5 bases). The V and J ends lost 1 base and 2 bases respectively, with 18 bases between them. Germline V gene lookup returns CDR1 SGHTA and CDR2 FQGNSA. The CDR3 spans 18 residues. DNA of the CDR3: TGTGCCAGCAGCTTAGGAAGGGACGGCCGGATCGGCAATCAGCCCCAGCATTTT. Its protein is CASSLGRDGRIGNQPQHF.

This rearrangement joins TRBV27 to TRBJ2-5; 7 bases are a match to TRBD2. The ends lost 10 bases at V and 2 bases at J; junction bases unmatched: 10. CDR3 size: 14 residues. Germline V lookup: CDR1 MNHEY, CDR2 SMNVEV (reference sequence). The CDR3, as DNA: TGTGCCACACAAGAACTGGGGGGGCAAGAGACCCAGTACTTC. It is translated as CATQELGGQETQYF.

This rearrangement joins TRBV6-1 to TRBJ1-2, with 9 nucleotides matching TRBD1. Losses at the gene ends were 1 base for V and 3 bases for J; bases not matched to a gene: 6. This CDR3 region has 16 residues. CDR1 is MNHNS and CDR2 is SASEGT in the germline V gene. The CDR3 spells CASSEDLRTGDYGYTF. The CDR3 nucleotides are TGTGCCAGCAGTGAAGACTTGCGGACAGGGGACTATGGCTACACCTTC.

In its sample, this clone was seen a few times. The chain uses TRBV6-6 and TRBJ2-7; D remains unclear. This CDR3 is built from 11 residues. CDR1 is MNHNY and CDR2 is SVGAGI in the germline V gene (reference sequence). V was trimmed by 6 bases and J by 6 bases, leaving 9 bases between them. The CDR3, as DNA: TGTGCCAGCAGCAGCAACCGCGAGCAGTACTTC. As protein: CASSSNREQYF.

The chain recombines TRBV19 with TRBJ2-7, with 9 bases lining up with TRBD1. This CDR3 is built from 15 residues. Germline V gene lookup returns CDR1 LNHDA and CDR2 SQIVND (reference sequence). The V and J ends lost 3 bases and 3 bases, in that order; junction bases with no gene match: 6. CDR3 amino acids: CASSIRQGGIYEQYF. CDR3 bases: TGTGCCAGTAGTATCCGACAGGGGGGAATCTACGAGCAGTACTTC.

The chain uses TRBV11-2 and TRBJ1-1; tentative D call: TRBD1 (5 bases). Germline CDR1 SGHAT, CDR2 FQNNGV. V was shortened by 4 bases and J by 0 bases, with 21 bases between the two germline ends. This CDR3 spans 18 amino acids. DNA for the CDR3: TGTGCCAGCAGCTATTCGGGGACGGGGCCTTTGGTGAACACTGAAGCTTTCTTT. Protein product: CASSYSGTGPLVNTEAFF.

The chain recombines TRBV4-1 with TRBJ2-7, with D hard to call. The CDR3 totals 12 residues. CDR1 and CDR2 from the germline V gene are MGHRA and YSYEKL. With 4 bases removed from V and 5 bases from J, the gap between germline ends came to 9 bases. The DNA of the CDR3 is TGCGCCAGCAGCCCAGATTTGGACGAGCAGTACTTC. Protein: CASSPDLDEQYF.

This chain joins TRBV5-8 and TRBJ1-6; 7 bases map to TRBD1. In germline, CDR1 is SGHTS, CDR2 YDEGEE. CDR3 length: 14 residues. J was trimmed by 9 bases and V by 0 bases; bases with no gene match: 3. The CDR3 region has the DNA TGTGCCAGCAGCTTGGCCAGGGGGGGTTCACCCCTCCACTTT. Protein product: CASSLARGGSPLHF.

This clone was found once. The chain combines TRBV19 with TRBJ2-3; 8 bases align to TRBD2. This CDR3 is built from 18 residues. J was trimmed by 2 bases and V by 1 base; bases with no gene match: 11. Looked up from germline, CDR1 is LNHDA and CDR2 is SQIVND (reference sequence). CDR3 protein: CASSIGSGSGGHTDTQYF. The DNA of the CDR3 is TGTGCCAGTAGTATAGGCTCGGGGAGCGGGGGCCACACAGATACGCAGTATTTT. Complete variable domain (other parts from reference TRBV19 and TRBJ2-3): DGGITQSPKYLFRKEGQNVTLSCEQNLNHDAMYWYRQDPGQGLRLIYYSQIVNDFQKGDIAEGYSVSREKKESFPLTVTSAQKNPTAFYLCASSIGSGSGGHTDTQYFGPGTRLTVL.

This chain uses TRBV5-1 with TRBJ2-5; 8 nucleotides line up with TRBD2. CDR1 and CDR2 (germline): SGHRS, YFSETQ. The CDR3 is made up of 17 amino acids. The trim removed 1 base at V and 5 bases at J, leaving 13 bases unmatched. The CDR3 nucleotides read TGCGCCAGCAGCTTGAACGGTGTGCCGGGGGGGCGGGAGACCCAGTACTTC. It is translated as CASSLNGVPGGRETQYF.

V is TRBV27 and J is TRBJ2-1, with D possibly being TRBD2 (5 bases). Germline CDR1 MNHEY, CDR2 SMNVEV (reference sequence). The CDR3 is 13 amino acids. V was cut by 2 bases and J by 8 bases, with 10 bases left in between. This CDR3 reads CASSLGRIDEQFF. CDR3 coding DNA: TGTGCCAGCAGTTTAGGGAGAATCGATGAGCAGTTCTTC.

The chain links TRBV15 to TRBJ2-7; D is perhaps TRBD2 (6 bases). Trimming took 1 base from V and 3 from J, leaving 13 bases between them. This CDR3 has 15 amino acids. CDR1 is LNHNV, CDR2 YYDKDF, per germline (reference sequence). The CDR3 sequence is CATSRVWGDLYEQYF. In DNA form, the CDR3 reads TGTGCCACCAGCAGAGTATGGGGGGACCTCTACGAGCAGTACTTC.

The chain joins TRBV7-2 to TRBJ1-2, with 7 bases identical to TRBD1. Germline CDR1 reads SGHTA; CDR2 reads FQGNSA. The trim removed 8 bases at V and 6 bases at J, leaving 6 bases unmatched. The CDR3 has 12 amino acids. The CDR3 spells CASPRGLDGYTF. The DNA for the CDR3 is TGTGCCAGCCCTAGGGGGCTCGATGGCTACACCTTC.

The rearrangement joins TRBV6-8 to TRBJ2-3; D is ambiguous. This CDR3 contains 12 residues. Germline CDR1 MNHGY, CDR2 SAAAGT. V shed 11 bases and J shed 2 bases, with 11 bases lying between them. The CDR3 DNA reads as TGTGCCCCACCACCTATCACAGATACGCAGTATTTT. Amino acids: CAPPPITDTQYF.

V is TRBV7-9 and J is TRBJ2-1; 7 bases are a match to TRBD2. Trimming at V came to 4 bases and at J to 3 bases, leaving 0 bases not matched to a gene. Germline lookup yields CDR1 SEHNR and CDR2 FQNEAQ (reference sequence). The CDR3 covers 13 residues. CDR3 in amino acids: CASSSGGYNEQFF. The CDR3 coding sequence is TGTGCCAGCAGCTCGGGGGGCTACAATGAGCAGTTCTTC.

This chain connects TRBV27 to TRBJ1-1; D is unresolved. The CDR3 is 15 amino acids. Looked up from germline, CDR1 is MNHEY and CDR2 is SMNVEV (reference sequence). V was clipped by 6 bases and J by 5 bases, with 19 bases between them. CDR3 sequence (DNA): TGTGCCAGCAGACGAGAAAGGGAGCTCTTAACTGAAGCTTTCTTT. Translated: CASRRERELLTEAFF.

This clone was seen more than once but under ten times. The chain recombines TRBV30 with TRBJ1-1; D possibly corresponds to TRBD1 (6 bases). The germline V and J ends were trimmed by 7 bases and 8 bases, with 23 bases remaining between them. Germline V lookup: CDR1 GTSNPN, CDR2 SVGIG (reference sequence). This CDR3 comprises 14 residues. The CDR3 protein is CASPKQGIRSEAFF. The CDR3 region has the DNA TGTGCCTCTCCAAAACAGGGAATTCGGTCAGAAGCTTTCTTT.

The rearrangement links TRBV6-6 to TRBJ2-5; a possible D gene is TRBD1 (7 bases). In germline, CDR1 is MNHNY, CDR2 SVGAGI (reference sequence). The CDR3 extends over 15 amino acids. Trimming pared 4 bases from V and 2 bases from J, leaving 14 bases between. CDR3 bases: TGTGCCAGCAGTTCTATGGAGGGGGCACAAGAGACCCAGTACTTC. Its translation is CASSSMEGAQETQYF.